Given below is one T cell receptor (beta chain) in context. PCR employed 60 Vbeta and 13 Jbeta primers. Libraries were prepared by immunoSEQ multiplex PCR; TCRdb keeps only in-frame clonotypes and omits some of them. The sample comprises about 98,000 clones, about 81% of which are singletons, and over 1.1% rests with the top ten. This CDR3 spans 13 amino acids. V dropped 4 bases and J dropped 6; count of bases not matched to a gene: 2. The germline V gene has CDR1 SNHLY and CDR2 FYNNEI. The record originates from a study of cytomegalovirus exposure and HLA in healthy donors. V usage is TRBV2 and J usage is TRBJ2-2; 7 bases are shared with TRBD1. The clonotype was recovered from a middle-aged man in good health and CMV-seronegative. Sequencing was carried out using PBMCs. The DNA of the CDR3 is TGTGCCAGCAGTGTGACAGGGCCCGGGGAGCTGTTTTTT. It is translated as CASSVTGPGELFF.